These 23 T cell receptor beta chains were sequenced from one sample in a study of cytomegalovirus exposure and HLA in healthy donors (dated by TCRdb to about 2017). Libraries were prepared through the immunoSEQ multiplex PCR assay. For the multiplex PCR, a mixture combining 60 forward primers for TCR Vbeta segments and 13 reverse primers for TCR Jbeta segments was used. In TCRdb, the immuneACCESS table is reduced to in-frame sequences with V and J assigned. These tables do not hold every clone; where another copy was compared, an unresolved V gene accounts for under half, and the others remain unexplained. Recorded for this sample are roughly 130,000 clones; 76% of them occurred a single time. Approximately 1.8% of the sample rests with the top ten. The sequenced sample was PBMCs. These receptors were taken from a man aged 40-55 years in good health and CMV-seronegative.

The gene calls are TRBV7-9 and TRBJ2-7; D may be TRBD1 (6 bases). Looked up from germline, CDR1 is SEHNR and CDR2 is FQNEAQ (reference sequence). Trimming removed 7 bases at V and 4 bases at J, with 17 bases between. This CDR3 is 14 amino acids long. CDR3: CASTTGTGHYEQYF. DNA of the CDR3: TGTGCCAGCACCACCGGGACGGGACATTACGAGCAGTACTTC.

The chain links TRBV6-4 to TRBJ2-2, with 8 nucleotides matching TRBD2. CDR1 is MRHNA and CDR2 is SNTAGT in the germline V gene. The CDR3 sequence is 15 residues long. The J segment lost 4 bases and the V segment lost 3 bases, leaving 4 bases of the junction unmatched. In DNA form, the CDR3 reads TGTGCCAGCAGTGAATTCCTAGCGGGCACCGGGGAGCTGTTTTTT. Its protein is CASSEFLAGTGELFF.

V and J are TRBV14 and TRBJ2-1, with 8 bases matching TRBD2. V lost 8 bases to trimming and J lost 4 bases; unmatched junction nucleotides: 10. The CDR3 contains 15 residues. In germline, CDR1 is SGHDN, CDR2 FVKESK. CDR3 loop: CASPRGAGAYNEQFF. As DNA, the CDR3 is TGTGCCAGCCCGCGGGGGGCAGGGGCGTACAATGAGCAGTTCTTC.

CDR3 loop: CASSYTEPYEQYF. For the CDR3, the DNA is TGTGCCAGCAGCTATACAGAGCCCTACGAGCAGTACTTC. The chain is built from TRBV5-5 and TRBJ2-7; D not certain. The CDR3 spans 13 residues. In germline, CDR1 is SGHKS, CDR2 YYEKEE (reference sequence). With 3 bases removed from V and 2 bases from J, the gap between germline ends came to 9 bases.

The chain carries TRBV5-8 and TRBJ1-4; 8 bases fit TRBD1. Germline values: CDR1 SGHTS, CDR2 YDEGEE. The V and J ends lost 2 bases and 2 bases, in that order; junction bases with no gene match: 5. The CDR3 totals 16 residues. DNA for the CDR3: TGTGCCAGCAGCTTATCCCGGGACAGGACTAATGAAAAACTGTTTTTT. Protein sequence: CASSLSRDRTNEKLFF.

V is TRBV7-6 and J is TRBJ2-1; 8 nucleotides match TRBD2. The CDR3 has 16 amino acids. Germline assignment: CDR1 SGHVS and CDR2 FNYEAQ. Trimming cost V 5 bases and J 7 bases; bases outside gene matches: 13. Written as DNA, the CDR3 is TGTGCCAGCAGCCTCCTGATGGCGGGAGGTAGGAATGAGCAGTTCTTC. It encodes CASSLLMAGGRNEQFF.

The chain employs TRBV28 and TRBJ2-5; TRBD2 might be the D (7 bases). V lost 8 bases, J lost 5 bases, and 18 bases lay in between. This CDR3 region has 14 residues. Germline V gene sequence: CDR1 MDHEN, CDR2 SYDVKM. CDR3 coding DNA: TGTGCCAGCTATAGGGGGAGGGCTTGGGAGACCCAGTACTTC. This sequence encodes CASYRGRAWETQYF. The whole variable domain, remainder taken from reference TRBV28 and TRBJ2-5, is DVKVTQSSRYLVKRTGEKVFLECVQDMDHENMFWYRQDPGLGLRLIYFSYDVKMKEKGDIPEGYSVSREKKERFSLILESASTNQTSMYLCASYRGRAWETQYFGPGTRLLVL.

The gene calls are TRBV5-6 and TRBJ1-5, with D maybe TRBD1 (5 bases). Per germline, CDR1 SGHDT and CDR2 YYEEEE. The CDR3 is made up of 13 amino acids. V dropped 3 bases and J dropped 2 bases, with 6 bases sitting between them. CDR3 in amino acids: CASSWGGNQPQHF. CDR3 bases: TGTGCCAGCAGCTGGGGGGGCAATCAGCCCCAGCATTTT.

The chain combines TRBV4-1 with TRBJ2-3, with 8 bases aligning to TRBD1. V trimming: 5 bases; J trimming: 4 bases; junction bases outside the gene matches: 5. The CDR3 length is 14 residues. Germline V CDR1 and CDR2: MGHRA, YSYEKL. CDR3 DNA sequence: TGCGCCAGCAGCACGGGACAGGCCCCAGATACGCAGTATTTT. Its protein is CASSTGQAPDTQYF.

Turning to this clone: A junction boundary mismatches the germline segment, possibly from a read error. The genes are TRBV29-1 and TRBJ2-2; 10 bases agree with TRBD1. The CDR3 extends over 14 amino acids. The germline V gene has CDR1 SQVTM and CDR2 ANQGSEA. The CDR3 bases are TGCAGCGGTGGACAGGGGGAGAACGCCGGGGAGCTGTTTTTT. Translation gives CSGGQGENAGELFF.

This clone occurred a few times. The V gene is TRBV7-2, the J gene TRBJ2-5; 7 bases map to TRBD2. CDR1 and CDR2 from the germline V gene are SGHTA and FQGNSA. The CDR3 extends over 13 amino acids. Germline trimming cut 0 bases from V and 7 bases from J; bases unmatched to any gene: 2. The CDR3 DNA sequence: TGTGCCAGCAGCTTAGCGGGGGGGGTGACCCAGTACTTC. Translated: CASSLAGGVTQYF.

V gene TRBV6-1 combines with J gene TRBJ2-5; TRBD1 matches at 9 bases. The CDR3 length is 14 residues. Germline V gene lookup returns CDR1 MNHNS and CDR2 SASEGT. J was trimmed by 4 bases and V by 3 bases; bases with no gene match: 3. The CDR3 region is CASSEGQGRETQYF. CDR3 DNA sequence: TGTGCCAGCAGTGAGGGACAGGGTAGAGAGACCCAGTACTTC.

This chain joins TRBV28 and TRBJ2-7; weak D call: TRBD2 (6 bases). Trimming cost V 6 bases and J 0 bases, with 18 bases left between them. Germline V gene data show CDR1 as MDHEN and CDR2 as SYDVKM. The CDR3 totals 16 residues. The DNA for the CDR3 is TGTGCCAGCAGCCAACGCGGGGCAGTGAACTCCTACGAGCAGTACTTC. Protein sequence: CASSQRGAVNSYEQYF.

The rearrangement links TRBV7-9 to TRBJ2-1, with a tentative D call TRBD2 (7 bases). The V gene's germline CDR1 is SEHNR and CDR2 FQNEAQ (reference sequence). The CDR3 covers 14 residues. V was cut by 6 bases and J by 5 bases, with 14 bases left in between. The chain's CDR3 is CASRLGGADNEQFF. Here the CDR3 DNA reads TGTGCCAGCAGGCTGGGGGGGGCAGACAATGAGCAGTTCTTC.

This clone was observed a single time. The chain uses TRBV27 and TRBJ2-7; 9 bases match TRBD2. J was trimmed by 7 bases and V by 3 bases; bases with no gene match: 10. Per the germline V gene, CDR1 is MNHEY and CDR2 is SMNVEV (reference sequence). The CDR3 sequence is 15 residues long. DNA of the CDR3: TGTGCCAGCAGTTTTTCTCAGCGGGAGGTATGGGAGCAGTACTTC. It is translated as CASSFSQREVWEQYF.

Only one count was recorded for this clone. The V gene is TRBV7-6, the J gene TRBJ1-1; 11 bases map to TRBD1. There are 18 residues in the CDR3. V shed 2 bases and J 12 bases; nucleotides not matched to a gene: 20. Germline V gene lookup returns CDR1 SGHVS and CDR2 FNYEAQ. DNA for the CDR3: TGTGCCAGCAGCTTAAGGACAGGGGGCTGTGCTAGGGAGGAGGGCTCTTTCTTT. It translates to CASSLRTGGCAREEGSFF.

A single count supports this clone. The chain combines TRBV15 with TRBJ2-3; 8 nucleotides agree with TRBD1. The CDR3 runs to 15 residues. After removal of 5 bases from V and 5 bases from J, the junction contained 9 bases not matched to a gene. In germline, CDR1 is LNHNV, CDR2 YYDKDF (reference sequence). The CDR3 nucleotides read TGTGCCACCAGCCTCCTTCAGGGGGCGCGAGATACGCAGTATTTT. This gives the protein CATSLLQGARDTQYF.

This chain connects TRBV11-2 to TRBJ1-1; the D gene is possibly TRBD1 (6 bases). CDR1 SGHAT and CDR2 FQNNGV come from the germline V gene. V lost 4 bases and J lost 11, with 26 bases in between. The CDR3 has 16 amino acids. CDR3 protein: CASSSKAGALDWEAFF. In DNA form, the CDR3 reads TGTGCCAGCAGCTCCAAAGCAGGGGCTTTGGACTGGGAGGCTTTCTTT.

This chain links TRBV5-4 with TRBJ1-1; no firm D call. V was pared by 1 base and J by 0 bases, with 7 bases between. The CDR3 extends over 14 amino acids. Germline CDR1 SGHNT, CDR2 YYREEE (reference sequence). The CDR3 sequence: CASSLKSLNTEAFF. The CDR3 coding sequence is TGTGCCAGCAGCTTGAAGAGTTTGAACACTGAAGCTTTCTTT.

The chain recombines TRBV5-4 with TRBJ1-6; maybe TRBD1 (6 bases). The CDR3 is made up of 15 amino acids. Germline-derived CDR1 and CDR2 are SGHNT and YYREEE (reference sequence). Trimming pared 4 bases from V and 14 bases from J, leaving 22 bases between. CDR3 residues: CASSQGQNQFGTLHF. The CDR3 region has the DNA TGTGCCAGCAGCCAAGGACAGAATCAGTTTGGTACCCTCCACTTT.

This clone came up a few times. The rearrangement joins TRBV11-2 to TRBJ2-7; tentative D call: TRBD2 (6 bases). The germline gives CDR1 SGHAT, CDR2 FQNNGV. Trimming removed 5 bases from V and 5 bases from J, with 10 bases in between. This CDR3 comprises 12 residues. The CDR3, as DNA: TGTGCCAGCAGCCTGGGACTTCACGAGCAGTACTTC. Translating it yields CASSLGLHEQYF.

This clone was seen once. V gene TRBV27 combines with J gene TRBJ1-2; D remains unclear. The CDR3 is made up of 15 amino acids. CDR1 is MNHEY, CDR2 SMNVEV, per germline (reference sequence). Trimming shortened V by 5 bases and J by 3 bases, and 16 bases separated the two germline ends. The CDR3 DNA reads TGTGCCAGCAGTCAATTCGGGAAAAGCGACTATGGCTACACCTTC. Its protein is CASSQFGKSDYGYTF.

The chain uses TRBV5-1 and TRBJ2-5; 8 bases agree with TRBD2. The ends lost 4 bases at V and 4 bases at J; junction bases unmatched: 12. The germline V gene has CDR1 SGHRS and CDR2 YFSETQ. This CDR3 has 16 residues. The DNA of the CDR3 is TGCGCCAGCAGCCCCATACCAGCGGGGGCGGCAGAGACCCAGTACTTC. Residues: CASSPIPAGAAETQYF.